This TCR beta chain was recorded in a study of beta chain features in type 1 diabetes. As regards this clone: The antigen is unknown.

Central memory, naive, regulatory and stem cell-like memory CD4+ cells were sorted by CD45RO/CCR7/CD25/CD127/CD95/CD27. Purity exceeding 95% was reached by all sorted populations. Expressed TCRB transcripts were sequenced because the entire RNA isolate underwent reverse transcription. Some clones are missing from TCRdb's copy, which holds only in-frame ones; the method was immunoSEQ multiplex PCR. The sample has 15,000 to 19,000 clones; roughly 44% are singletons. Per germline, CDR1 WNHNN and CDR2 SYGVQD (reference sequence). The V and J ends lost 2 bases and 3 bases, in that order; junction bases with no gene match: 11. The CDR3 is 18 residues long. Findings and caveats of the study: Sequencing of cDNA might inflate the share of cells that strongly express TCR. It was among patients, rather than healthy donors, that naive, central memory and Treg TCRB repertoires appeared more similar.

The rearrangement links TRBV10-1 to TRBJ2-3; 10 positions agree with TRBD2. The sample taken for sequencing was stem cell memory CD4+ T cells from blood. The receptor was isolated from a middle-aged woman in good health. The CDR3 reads CASSEPILAGAKTDTQYF. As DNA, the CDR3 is TGCGCCAGCAGTGAGCCGATCCTAGCGGGGGCTAAAACAGATACGCAGTATTTT.